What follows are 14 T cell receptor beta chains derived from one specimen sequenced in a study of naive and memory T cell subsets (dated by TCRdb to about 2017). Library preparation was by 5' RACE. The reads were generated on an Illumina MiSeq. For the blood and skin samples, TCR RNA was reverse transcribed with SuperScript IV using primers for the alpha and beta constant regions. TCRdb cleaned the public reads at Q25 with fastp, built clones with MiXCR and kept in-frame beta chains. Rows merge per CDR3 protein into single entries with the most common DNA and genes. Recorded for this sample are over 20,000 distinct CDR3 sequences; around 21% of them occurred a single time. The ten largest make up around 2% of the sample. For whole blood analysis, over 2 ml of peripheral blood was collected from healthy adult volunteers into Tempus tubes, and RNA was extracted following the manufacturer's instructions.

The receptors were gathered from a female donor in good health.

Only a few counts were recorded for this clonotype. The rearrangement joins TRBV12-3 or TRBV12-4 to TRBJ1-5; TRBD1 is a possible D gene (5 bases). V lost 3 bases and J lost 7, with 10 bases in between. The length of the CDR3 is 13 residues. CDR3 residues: CASSFGGWQPQHF. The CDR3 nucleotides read TGTGCCAGCAGTTTTGGGGGTTGGCAGCCCCAGCATTTT.

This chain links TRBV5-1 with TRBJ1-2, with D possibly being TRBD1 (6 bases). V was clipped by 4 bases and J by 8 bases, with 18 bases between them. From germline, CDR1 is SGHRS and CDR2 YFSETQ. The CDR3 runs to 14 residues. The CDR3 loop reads CASSPTDRSGGYTF. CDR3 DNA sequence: TGCGCCAGCAGCCCAACCGACAGGAGTGGCGGCTACACCTTC. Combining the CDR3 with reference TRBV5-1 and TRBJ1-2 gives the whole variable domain KAGVTQTPRYLIKTRGQQVTLSCSPISGHRSVSWYQQTPGQGLQFLFEYFSETQRNKGNFPGRFSGRQFSNSRSEMNVSTLELGDSALYLCASSPTDRSGGYTFGSGTRLTVV.

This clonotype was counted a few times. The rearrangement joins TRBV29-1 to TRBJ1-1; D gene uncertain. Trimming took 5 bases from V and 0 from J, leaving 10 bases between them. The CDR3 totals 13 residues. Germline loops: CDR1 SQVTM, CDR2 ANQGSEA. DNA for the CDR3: TGCAGCGTTCTGAGCGGACTGAACACTGAAGCTTTCTTT. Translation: CSVLSGLNTEAFF.

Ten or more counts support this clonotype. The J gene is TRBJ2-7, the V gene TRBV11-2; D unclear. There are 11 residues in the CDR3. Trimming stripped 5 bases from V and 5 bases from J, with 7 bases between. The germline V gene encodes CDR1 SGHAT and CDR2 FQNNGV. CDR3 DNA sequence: TGTGCCAGCAGCCCCTCGGACGAGCAGTACTTC. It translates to CASSPSDEQYF.

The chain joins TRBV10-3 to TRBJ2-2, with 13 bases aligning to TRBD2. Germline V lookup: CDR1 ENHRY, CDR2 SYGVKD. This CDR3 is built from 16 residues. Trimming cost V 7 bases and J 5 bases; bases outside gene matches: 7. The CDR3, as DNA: TGTGCCATCAAGGGGGGACTAGCGGGACCAACCGGGGAGCTGTTTTTT. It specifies CAIKGGLAGPTGELFF.

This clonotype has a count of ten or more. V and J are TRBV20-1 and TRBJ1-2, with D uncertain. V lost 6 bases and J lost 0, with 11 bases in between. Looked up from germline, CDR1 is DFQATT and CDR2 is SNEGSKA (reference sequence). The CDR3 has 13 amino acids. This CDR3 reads CSAHSPSNYGYTF. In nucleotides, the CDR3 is TGCAGTGCGCACAGTCCCTCTAACTATGGCTACACCTTC.

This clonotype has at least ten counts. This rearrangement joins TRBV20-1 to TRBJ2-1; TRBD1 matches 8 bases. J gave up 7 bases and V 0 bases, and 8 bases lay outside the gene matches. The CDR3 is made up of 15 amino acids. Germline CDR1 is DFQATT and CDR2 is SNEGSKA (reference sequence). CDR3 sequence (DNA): TGCAGTGCTAGAGACAGGGGGCGCGGTTATAATGAGCAGTTCTTC. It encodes CSARDRGRGYNEQFF.

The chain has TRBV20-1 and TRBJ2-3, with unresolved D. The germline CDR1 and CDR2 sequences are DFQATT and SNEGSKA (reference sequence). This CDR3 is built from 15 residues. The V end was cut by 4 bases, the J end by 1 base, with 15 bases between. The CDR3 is CSATRPVSGTDTQYF. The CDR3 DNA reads TGCAGTGCTACCCGACCCGTGTCCGGCACAGATACGCAGTATTTT.

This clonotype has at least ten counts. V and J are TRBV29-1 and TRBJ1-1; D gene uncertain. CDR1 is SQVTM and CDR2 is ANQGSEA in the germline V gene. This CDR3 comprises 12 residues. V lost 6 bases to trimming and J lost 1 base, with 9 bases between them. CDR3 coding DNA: TGCAGCGTGAGGAGAGAGAACACTGAAGCTTTCTTT. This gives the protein CSVRRENTEAFF.

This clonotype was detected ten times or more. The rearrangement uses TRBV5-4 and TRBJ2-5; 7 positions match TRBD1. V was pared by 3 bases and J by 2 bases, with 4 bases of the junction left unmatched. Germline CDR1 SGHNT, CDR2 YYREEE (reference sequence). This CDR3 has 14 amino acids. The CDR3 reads CASSWGQTQETQYF. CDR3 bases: TGTGCCAGCAGCTGGGGACAGACTCAAGAGACCCAGTACTTC.

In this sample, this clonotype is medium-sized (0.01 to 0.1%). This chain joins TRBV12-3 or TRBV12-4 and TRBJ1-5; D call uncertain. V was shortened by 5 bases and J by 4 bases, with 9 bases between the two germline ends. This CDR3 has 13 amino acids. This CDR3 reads CASSPFANQPQHF. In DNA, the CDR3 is TGTGCCAGCAGTCCCTTTGCAAATCAGCCCCAGCATTTT.

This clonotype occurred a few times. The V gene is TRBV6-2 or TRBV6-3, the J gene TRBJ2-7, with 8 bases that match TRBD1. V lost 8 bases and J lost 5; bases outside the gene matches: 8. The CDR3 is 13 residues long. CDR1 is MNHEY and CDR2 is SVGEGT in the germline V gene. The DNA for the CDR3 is TGTGCCAGCCGAGAGCAGGGGGCAAACGAGCAGTACTTC. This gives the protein CASREQGANEQYF.

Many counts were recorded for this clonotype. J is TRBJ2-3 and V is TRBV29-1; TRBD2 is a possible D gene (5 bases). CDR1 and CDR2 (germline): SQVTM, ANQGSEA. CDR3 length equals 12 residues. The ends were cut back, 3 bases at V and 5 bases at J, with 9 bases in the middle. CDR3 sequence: CSVEQAGDTQYF. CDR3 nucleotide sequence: TGCAGCGTTGAGCAGGCGGGAGATACGCAGTATTTT.

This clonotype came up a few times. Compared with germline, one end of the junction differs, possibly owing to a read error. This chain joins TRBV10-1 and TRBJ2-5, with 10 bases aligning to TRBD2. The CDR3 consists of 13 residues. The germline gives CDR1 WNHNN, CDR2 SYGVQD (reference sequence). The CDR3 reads CASSPSGGETQYF. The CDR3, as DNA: TGCGCCAGCAGTCCTAGCGGGGGAGAGACCCAGTACTTT.